The next 26 T cell receptor beta chains were all read from a single sample in a study of blood T cell repertoires in COVID-19. Measured with immunoSEQ multiplex PCR; TCRdb has only the in-frame clones, and not every one. The sample lists around 70,000 clones; about 80% were seen once. The sequencing sample was made of peripheral blood. These TCRs come from a man between 65 and 85 years old who had recovered from COVID-19.

This clone turned up a few times. The V gene is TRBV29-1, the J gene TRBJ2-3; no definite D call. V lost 6 bases, J lost 0 bases, and 13 bases lay in between. The CDR3 runs to 14 residues. Germline-derived CDR1 and CDR2 are SQVTM and ANQGSEA. The chain's CDR3 is CSVDQDLSTDTQYF. DNA for the CDR3: TGCAGCGTCGACCAGGATCTTAGCACAGATACGCAGTATTTT.

This clone was observed a handful of times. The chain's CDR3 is CASRVREGRDAEAFF. CDR3 in DNA: TGTGCCAGCAGGGTTCGGGAGGGTAGGGACGCTGAAGCTTTCTTT. This chain links TRBV2 with TRBJ1-1, with D tentatively TRBD1 (5 bases). The CDR3 covers 15 residues. V lost 6 bases, J lost 6 bases, and 20 bases lay in between. Germline V gene lookup returns CDR1 SNHLY and CDR2 FYNNEI.

The chain carries TRBV30 and TRBJ2-3; no clear D gene. This CDR3 region has 11 residues. Trimming removed 3 bases at V and 6 bases at J, with 7 bases between. Germline V lookup: CDR1 GTSNPN, CDR2 SVGIG (reference sequence). The CDR3 loop reads CAWSARDTQYF. The CDR3 region has the DNA TGTGCCTGGAGCGCGAGGGATACGCAGTATTTT.

The V call is TRBV29-1, the J call TRBJ1-5; 9 bases map to TRBD1. Looked up from germline, CDR1 is SQVTM and CDR2 is ANQGSEA. V gave up 6 bases and J gave up 3 bases; unmatched junction bases: 6. This CDR3 is 14 amino acids long. CDR3 residues: CSVATGGDNQPQHF. For the CDR3, the DNA is TGCAGCGTCGCGACAGGGGGGGACAATCAGCCCCAGCATTTT.

This chain connects TRBV7-2 to TRBJ2-7, with D possibly being TRBD2 (7 bases). The CDR3 loop spans 15 amino acids. Germline V lookup: CDR1 SGHTA, CDR2 FQGNSA. Trimming removed 5 bases at V and 2 bases at J, with 16 bases between. This CDR3 reads CASSPEDGGPYEQYF. The DNA for the CDR3 is TGTGCCAGCAGCCCCGAGGACGGGGGGCCCTACGAGCAGTACTTC.

This sequence joins TRBV7-2 and TRBJ1-2; TRBD1 matches at 9 bases. The CDR3 totals 14 residues. CDR1 is SGHTA, CDR2 FQGNSA, per germline. V was clipped by 1 base and J by 7 bases; unmatched bases: 4. CDR3 DNA: TGTGCCAGCAGCTTAGGGGACAGGGTCGGTGGCTACACCTTC. It codes for CASSLGDRVGGYTF.

J is TRBJ2-5 and V is TRBV10-3; 7 positions agree with TRBD1. Germline V gene data show CDR1 as ENHRY and CDR2 as SYGVKD. Germline trimming cut 3 bases from V and 5 bases from J; bases unmatched to any gene: 9. The CDR3 loop spans 15 amino acids. The CDR3: CAISDSQGDQETQYF. The DNA for the CDR3 is TGTGCCATCAGTGATTCGCAGGGGGATCAGGAGACCCAGTACTTC.

The genes are TRBV10-3 and TRBJ2-3, with a weak D call TRBD2 (5 bases). Germline V gives CDR1 ENHRY, CDR2 SYGVKD. The CDR3 spans 15 residues. Trimming pared 0 bases from V and 2 bases from J, leaving 9 bases between. Here the CDR3 DNA reads TGTGCCATCAGTGAGTCTCGGGGAGACACAGATACGCAGTATTTT. Protein: CAISESRGDTDTQYF.

V usage is TRBV6-6 and J usage is TRBJ2-7; no clear D. This CDR3 is built from 12 residues. Germline values: CDR1 MNHNY, CDR2 SVGAGI (reference sequence). V lost 5 bases and J 3 bases, leaving 8 bases between the germline ends. In DNA form, the CDR3 reads TGTGCCAGCAGTACAAAGAACTACGAGCAGTACTTC. Its translation: CASSTKNYEQYF.

The chain employs TRBV7-2 and TRBJ2-5; 14 nucleotides agree with TRBD2. CDR1 and CDR2 from the germline V gene are SGHTA and FQGNSA. V shed 4 bases, J shed 3 bases, and the junction held 7 bases outside the gene matches. The CDR3 consists of 17 residues. For the CDR3, the DNA is TGTGCCAGCAGCTCATCTCCGGGACTAGCGGGGGAAGAGACCCAGTACTTC. This gives the protein CASSSSPGLAGEETQYF.

This clone is a singleton in its sample. The chain carries TRBV5-1 and TRBJ2-3; D is perhaps TRBD2 (6 bases). Trimming took 0 bases from V and 2 from J, leaving 13 bases between them. The CDR3 is made up of 16 amino acids. Germline CDR1 SGHRS, CDR2 YFSETQ. The CDR3 sequence: CASSLAGETTTDTQYF. The DNA of the CDR3 is TGCGCCAGCAGCTTGGCGGGGGAGACGACCACAGATACGCAGTATTTT.

This sequence joins TRBV2 and TRBJ2-7; a possible D gene is TRBD1 (5 bases). Between the trimmed V and J ends, which lost 5 bases and 3 bases, there was a span of 8 bases. Germline-derived CDR1 and CDR2 are SNHLY and FYNNEI. This CDR3 region has 12 residues. As DNA, the CDR3 is TGTGCCAGCAGTTCTCAGGGCTACGAGCAGTACTTC. Residues: CASSSQGYEQYF.

The chain combines TRBV28 with TRBJ1-2, with 8 bases that match TRBD1. From germline, CDR1 is MDHEN and CDR2 SYDVKM. Trimming cost V 4 bases and J 6 bases; bases outside gene matches: 19. CDR3 length: 18 amino acids. In DNA, the CDR3 is TGTGCCAGCAGTTCTCCCTTACAACCGGGACAGGTCAGCCATGGCTACACCTTC. Amino acid sequence: CASSSPLQPGQVSHGYTF.

The chain uses TRBV10-2 and TRBJ2-7, with D perhaps TRBD2 (6 bases). V was shortened by 4 bases and J by 0 bases, with 16 bases between the two germline ends. Germline CDR1 is WSHSY and CDR2 is SAAADI. CDR3 length: 16 amino acids. The CDR3 is CASSGRQGGTSYEQYF. CDR3 bases: TGCGCCAGCAGTGGACGTCAGGGCGGGACCTCCTACGAGCAGTACTTC.

The gene calls are TRBV11-3 and TRBJ2-3; D possibly corresponds to TRBD1 (6 bases). The V end was cut by 1 base, the J end by 4 bases, with 18 bases between. This CDR3 is built from 17 residues. The germline gives CDR1 SGHNT, CDR2 YENEEA. Written as DNA, the CDR3 is TGTGCCAGCAGCTTAGTTTGGCAGGGGCGCGCCCCAGATACGCAGTATTTT. Protein: CASSLVWQGRAPDTQYF.

V and J are TRBV4-2 and TRBJ1-2; D gene unclear. CDR1 is LGHNA and CDR2 is YNFKEQ in the germline V gene. V was trimmed by 5 bases and J by 0 bases, leaving 13 bases between them. The length of the CDR3 is 15 residues. CDR3 residues: CASSGIGEPNYGYTF. CDR3 coding DNA: TGTGCCAGCAGCGGGATTGGGGAGCCTAACTATGGCTACACCTTC.

This clone was found once. The rearrangement links TRBV27 to TRBJ1-2, with D hard to call. Per the germline V gene, CDR1 is MNHEY and CDR2 is SMNVEV (reference sequence). The germline V and J ends were trimmed by 6 bases and 9 bases, with 17 bases remaining between them. The CDR3 loop spans 13 amino acids. CDR3 coding DNA: TGTGCCAGCAGCAACGGGCCCGGGAGGAGCTACACCTTC. This gives the protein CASSNGPGRSYTF.

The J gene is TRBJ2-2, the V gene TRBV14, with D unresolved. This CDR3 has 16 amino acids. The germline CDR1 and CDR2 sequences are SGHDN and FVKESK. V was cut by 2 bases and J by 5 bases, with 15 bases left in between. The CDR3 protein is CASSQIRGFGTGELFF. For the CDR3, the DNA is TGTGCCAGCAGCCAAATCCGAGGATTTGGAACCGGGGAGCTGTTTTTT.

The V call is TRBV3-1 (or the pseudogene TRBV3-2), the J call TRBJ2-3; no definite D call. The CDR3 spans 17 residues. From germline, CDR1 is LGHDT and CDR2 YNNKEL (reference sequence). The V gene lost 3 bases and the J gene lost 3 bases, with 19 bases spanning the gap. As DNA, the CDR3 is TGTGCCAGCAGCCAGCTTGTGACTCATCCTAGAACAGATACGCAGTATTTT. Its protein is CASSQLVTHPRTDTQYF.

The gene calls are TRBV18 and TRBJ2-7, with 8 positions matching TRBD2. Trimming at V came to 4 bases and at J to 3 bases, leaving 5 bases not matched to a gene. CDR3 size: 14 residues. Germline V lookup: CDR1 KGHSH, CDR2 LQKENI. CDR3 sequence reads: CASSRGLEGYEQYF. Here the CDR3 DNA reads TGTGCCAGCTCACGGGGACTAGAGGGCTACGAGCAGTACTTC.

This clone was counted ten times or more. The chain combines TRBV27 with TRBJ2-3; tentative D call: TRBD1 (6 bases). Per germline, CDR1 MNHEY and CDR2 SMNVEV (reference sequence). The CDR3 consists of 15 residues. The V end was cut by 6 bases, the J end by 1 base, with 14 bases between. Here the CDR3 DNA reads TGTGCCAGCAGAGATTCCCCAGGGGGCACAGATACGCAGTATTTT. Protein sequence: CASRDSPGGTDTQYF.

The chain uses TRBV30 and TRBJ2-7, with 9 bases that match TRBD1. The CDR3 extends over 16 amino acids. The J segment lost 0 bases and the V segment lost 3 bases, leaving 9 bases of the junction unmatched. CDR1 is GTSNPN and CDR2 is SVGIG in the germline V gene (reference sequence). The CDR3 loop reads CAWRDRQGVFSYEQYF. CDR3 DNA: TGTGCCTGGAGAGACAGACAGGGGGTGTTCTCCTACGAGCAGTACTTC. Filled out from reference TRBV30 and TRBJ2-7, the complete variable domain reads SQTIHQWPATLVQPVGSPLSLECTVEGTSNPNLYWYRQAAGRGLQLLFYSVGIGQISSEVPQNLSASRPQDRQFILSSKKLLLSDSGFYLCAWRDRQGVFSYEQYFGPGTRLTVT.

The chain joins TRBV6-1 to TRBJ1-1; D gene ambiguous. V shed 2 bases and J shed 8 bases, with 12 bases lying between them. The CDR3 is 13 amino acids. Germline CDR1 and CDR2: MNHNS and SASEGT. Here the CDR3 reads CASSENSPPEAFF. CDR3 bases: TGTGCCAGCAGTGAAAACAGCCCTCCCGAAGCTTTCTTT.

The J gene is TRBJ2-1, the V gene TRBV10-3, with 8 bases lining up with TRBD2. The CDR3 runs to 17 residues. Germline V gives CDR1 ENHRY, CDR2 SYGVKD. The ends lost 4 bases at V and 8 bases at J; junction bases unmatched: 16. Here the CDR3 reads CAISAAGTRASGDEQFF. In DNA, the CDR3 is TGTGCCATCAGTGCAGCCGGGACTAGGGCCTCTGGGGATGAGCAGTTCTTC.

This chain connects TRBV3-1 (or the pseudogene TRBV3-2) to TRBJ2-1; D may be TRBD1 (5 bases). Germline loops: CDR1 LGHDT, CDR2 YNNKEL (reference sequence). This CDR3 is 15 amino acids long. Trimming took off 0 bases at V and 4 bases at J, with 10 bases between the two ends. For the CDR3, the DNA is TGTGCCAGCAGCCAAGAAGGGGCGAGATACAATGAGCAGTTCTTC. It translates to CASSQEGARYNEQFF.

The rearrangement joins TRBV18 to TRBJ2-2; 7 positions match TRBD1. The CDR3 is 16 residues long. V was clipped by 3 bases and J by 4 bases; unmatched bases: 8. Per the germline V gene, CDR1 is KGHSH and CDR2 is LQKENI. In DNA form, the CDR3 reads TGTGCCAGCTCACCTACAGGGACAGCGCCCACCGGGGAGCTGTTTTTT. Translated: CASSPTGTAPTGELFF.